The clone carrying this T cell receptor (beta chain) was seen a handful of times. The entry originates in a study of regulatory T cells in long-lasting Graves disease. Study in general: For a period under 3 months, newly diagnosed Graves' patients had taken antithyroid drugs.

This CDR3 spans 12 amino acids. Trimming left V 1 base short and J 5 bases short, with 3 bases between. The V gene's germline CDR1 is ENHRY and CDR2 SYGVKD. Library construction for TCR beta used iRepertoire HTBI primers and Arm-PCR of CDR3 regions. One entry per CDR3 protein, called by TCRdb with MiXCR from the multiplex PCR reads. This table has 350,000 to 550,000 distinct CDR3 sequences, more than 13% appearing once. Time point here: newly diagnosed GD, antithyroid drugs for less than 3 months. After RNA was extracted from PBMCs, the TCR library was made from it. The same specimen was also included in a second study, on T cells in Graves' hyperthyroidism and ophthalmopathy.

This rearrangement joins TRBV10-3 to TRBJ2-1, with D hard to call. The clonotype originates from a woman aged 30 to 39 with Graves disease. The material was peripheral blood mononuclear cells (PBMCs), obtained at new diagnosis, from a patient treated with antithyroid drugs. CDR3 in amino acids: CAISEFDNEQFF. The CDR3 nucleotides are TGTGCCATCAGTGAGTTTGACAATGAGCAGTTCTTC.